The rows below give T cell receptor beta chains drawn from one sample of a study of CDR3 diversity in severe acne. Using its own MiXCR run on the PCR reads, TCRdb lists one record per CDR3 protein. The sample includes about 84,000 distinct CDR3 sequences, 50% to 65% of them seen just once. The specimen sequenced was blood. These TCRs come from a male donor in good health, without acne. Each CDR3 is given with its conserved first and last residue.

cdr3_aa: CASSRDRAGYTF; j_call: TRBJ1-2; v_call: TRBV2
cdr3_aa: CASSLTEGRRQYF; j_call: TRBJ2-7; v_call: TRBV5-4
cdr3_aa: CASSLSGSWNTGELFF; j_call: TRBJ2-2; v_call: TRBV9
cdr3_aa: CASSLAGGPWETQYF; j_call: TRBJ2-5; v_call: TRBV7-6
cdr3_aa: CATSRGGVEYGYTF; j_call: TRBJ1-2; v_call: TRBV15
cdr3_aa: CSARDRGANQPQHF; j_call: TRBJ1-5; v_call: TRBV20-1
cdr3_aa: CASSALAGGRLEQYF; j_call: TRBJ2-7; v_call: TRBV5-6
cdr3_aa: CSARGGAYEQYF; j_call: TRBJ2-7; v_call: TRBV20-1
cdr3_aa: CASSPPGVGNTIYF; j_call: TRBJ1-3; v_call: TRBV3-1
cdr3_aa: CASSQVRHYEQYF; j_call: TRBJ2-7; v_call: TRBV7-6
cdr3_aa: CATSRDLGNTEAFF; j_call: TRBJ1-1; v_call: TRBV15
cdr3_aa: CASSRGGNEKLFF; j_call: TRBJ1-4; v_call: TRBV10-3
cdr3_aa: CASSLGGEDTEAFFGQGTIYF; j_call: TRBJ1-3; v_call: TRBV12-3/TRBV12-4
cdr3_aa: CSVEEPPRTGYTF; j_call: TRBJ1-2; v_call: TRBV29-1
cdr3_aa: CASRAGAGVPEQYF; j_call: TRBJ2-7; v_call: TRBV7-6
cdr3_aa: CASSYGTSGTGSYEQYF; j_call: TRBJ2-7; v_call: TRBV6-5
cdr3_aa: CSAKGGLEKLFF; j_call: TRBJ1-4; v_call: TRBV20-1
cdr3_aa: CASSFQIGSNEQFF; j_call: TRBJ2-1; v_call: TRBV27
cdr3_aa: CASSLWDREDTEAFF; j_call: TRBJ1-1; v_call: TRBV7-8
cdr3_aa: CATSEPKLTGTVNTEAFF; j_call: TRBJ1-1; v_call: TRBV24-1
cdr3_aa: CASNKRAGGEDTQYF; j_call: TRBJ2-3; v_call: TRBV7-2
cdr3_aa: CSARVNYQNTGELFF; j_call: TRBJ2-2; v_call: TRBV20-1
cdr3_aa: CASSSQGKTFNSPLHF; j_call: TRBJ1-6; v_call: TRBV10-3
cdr3_aa: CASRSATSNEQYF; j_call: TRBJ2-7; v_call: TRBV4-1
cdr3_aa: CASSLVAGSIYGYTF; j_call: TRBJ1-2; v_call: TRBV5-1
cdr3_aa: CASSVQGQGTEQYF; j_call: TRBJ2-7; v_call: TRBV7-9
cdr3_aa: CATSRDRLAGERGQFF; j_call: TRBJ2-1; v_call: TRBV15
cdr3_aa: CASSSGTGRAVLGEQFF; j_call: TRBJ2-1; v_call: TRBV6-1
cdr3_aa: CASSLSTGLAETQYF; j_call: TRBJ2-5; v_call: TRBV7-2
cdr3_aa: CASSLGVRDGAETQYF; j_call: TRBJ2-5; v_call: TRBV5-1
cdr3_aa: CASSSTGYEQYF; j_call: TRBJ2-7; v_call: TRBV19
cdr3_aa: CASSSSGGPINTIYF; j_call: TRBJ1-3; v_call: TRBV11-2
cdr3_aa: CASTPGGNSGANVLTF; j_call: TRBJ2-6; v_call: TRBV27
cdr3_aa: CASSYSMVGTETYEQYF; j_call: TRBJ2-7; v_call: TRBV6-5
cdr3_aa: CASSPSDRPGELFF; j_call: TRBJ2-2; v_call: TRBV5-1
cdr3_aa: CSASRTLLAGRHNEQFF; j_call: TRBJ2-1; v_call: TRBV20-1